This T cell receptor (beta chain) was recovered during a study of Graves' ophthalmopathy and Graves' hyperthyroidism. Ophthalmopathy cases showed moderate-to-severe activity, scoring CAS ≥3 and NOSPECS ≥4, with duration under 3 months. From fresh peripheral blood, around 9.3 ml in volume, the PBMCs were obtained. Study-wide results and caveats: In blood, most expanded thyroid clonotypes above 0.001 frequency were also detected.

Amplification of the TCR beta CDR3 regions used RNA transcripts (as template). The library came from an HTBI-primed first-round RT-PCR and a second-round multiplex PCR. TCRdb re-called the multiplex PCR reads through MiXCR, storing one row per CDR3 protein. The sample has about 640,000 distinct CDR3 sequences; over 40% are singletons. In this sample, this clonotype turned up many times. Its specificity is not known. CDR1 and CDR2 (germline): SGHRS, YFSETQ. Between the trimmed V and J ends, which lost 5 bases and 4 bases, there was a span of 18 bases. The CDR3 runs to 15 residues. The chain combines TRBV5-1 with TRBJ1-2; D possibly corresponds to TRBD1 (5 bases). What was sequenced was peripheral blood. This receptor was obtained from an adult man with Graves' ophthalmopathy. Here the CDR3 reads CASSTGVSAIYGYTF. The CDR3 bases are TGCGCCAGCAGTACGGGGGTGAGCGCGATCTATGGCTACACCTTC.